A single sample is the source of the 15 T cell receptor beta chains below, sequenced in a study of CXCR3-negative and CXCR3-positive naive CD8 T cells. The TRB libraries of cDNA were built by UMI-labeled 5' RACE. TCRdb reprocessed the 5' RACE reads; each CDR3 protein has one entry and no DNA is given. This repertoire includes roughly 48,000 distinct CDR3 sequences. Material for sequencing was memory CD8+ T cells from blood. Receptors were obtained from a human donor in good health. Some clones in this sample may be carry-over from other donors' samples.

CDR3: CATSRAADWGAGTDTQYF. The V gene is TRBV15, the J gene TRBJ2-3; TCRdb indicates TRBD1, and absent DNA this call remains unverified. Germline V CDR1 and CDR2: LNHNV, YYDKDF (reference sequence). This CDR3 is built from 18 residues.

This sequence joins TRBV29-1 and TRBJ2-1; TCRdb designates TRBD1, a call that cannot be tested without DNA. Per the germline V gene, CDR1 is SQVTM and CDR2 is ANQGSEA. This CDR3 spans 13 amino acids. The CDR3 spells CSVEKGQVNEQFF.

This rearrangement joins TRBV5-1 to TRBJ2-7; no DNA is available, so the TRBD2 call from TCRdb remains unchecked. The germline V gene has CDR1 SGHRS and CDR2 YFSETQ. This CDR3 has 19 residues. This CDR3 reads CASSLGGLPTGSLLYEQYF.

The V call is TRBV29-1, the J call TRBJ2-2. Germline lookup yields CDR1 SQVTM and CDR2 ANQGSEA. The CDR3 runs to 14 residues. CDR3 protein: CSSAGHPNTGELFF.

CDR3 in amino acids: CSTAAGNEQFF. J is TRBJ2-1 and V is TRBV29-1; lacking DNA, the TRBD2 call made by TCRdb goes unchecked. Germline V gene data show CDR1 as SQVTM and CDR2 as ANQGSEA. There are 11 residues in the CDR3.

The V call is TRBV6-2 or TRBV6-3, the J call TRBJ2-1; with no DNA, the TCRdb D assignment of TRBD2 cannot be verified. This CDR3 is built from 15 residues. CDR1 and CDR2 (germline): MNHEY, SVGEGT. Here the CDR3 reads CASSLSGNSYNEQFF.

The J gene is TRBJ1-3, the V gene TRBV5-1; the TCRdb call, TRBD1, lacks DNA for checking. CDR1 SGHRS and CDR2 YFSETQ come from the germline V gene. CDR3 length equals 16 residues. CDR3 residues: CASSSDRAFSGNTIYF.

The V call is TRBV13, the J call TRBJ2-7; TCRdb's D gene call, TRBD2, goes unchecked for lack of DNA. CDR1 and CDR2 from the germline V gene are PRHDT and FYEKMQ (reference sequence). This CDR3 region has 16 residues. The chain's CDR3 is CASSLFTSGGRYEQYF.

V and J are TRBV20-1 and TRBJ2-5; TCRdb reports TRBD2, a call that lacks DNA to check it against. Per germline, CDR1 DFQATT and CDR2 SNEGSKA (reference sequence). The CDR3 length is 17 residues. CDR3 residues: CSAPLGVRGGFQETQYF.

The chain combines TRBV5-6 with TRBJ2-1; TCRdb outputs TRBD1, but without DNA this stays unchecked. CDR3 length: 16 residues. The germline V gene has CDR1 SGHDT and CDR2 YYEEEE. CDR3 amino acids: CASSSRRGTPYNEQFF.

CDR3 loop: CSARDRDGNSNQPQHF. The chain employs TRBV20-1 and TRBJ1-5. Looked up from germline, CDR1 is DFQATT and CDR2 is SNEGSKA (reference sequence). There are 16 residues in the CDR3.

This chain uses TRBV20-1 with TRBJ1-1; as DNA is missing, the TRBD1 call by TCRdb cannot be tested. Looked up from germline, CDR1 is DFQATT and CDR2 is SNEGSKA (reference sequence). The CDR3 extends over 15 amino acids. CDR3 region: CSVLTPGQRNTEAFF.

The V and J genes are TRBV5-1 and TRBJ2-3; TCRdb selects TRBD2, and the lack of DNA leaves this call unchecked. This CDR3 has 16 amino acids. In germline, CDR1 is SGHRS, CDR2 YFSETQ. The CDR3 here is CASSTLAGGRGDTQYF. The full variable domain, in which reference TRBV5-1 and TRBJ2-3 provide the parts outside the CDR3, is KAGVTQTPRYLIKTRGQQVTLSCSPISGHRSVSWYQQTPGQGLQFLFEYFSETQRNKGNFPGRFSGRQFSNSRSEMNVSTLELGDSALYLCASSTLAGGRGDTQYFGPGTRLTVL.

The chain uses TRBV28 and TRBJ2-1; TCRdb gives TRBD2 as the D gene, but with no DNA this cannot be confirmed. The CDR3 extends over 15 amino acids. Germline-derived CDR1 and CDR2 are MDHEN and SYDVKM. The CDR3 region is CASSTHLAVDNEQFF.

The chain carries TRBV4-2 and TRBJ1-4. The length of the CDR3 is 15 residues. Looked up from germline, CDR1 is LGHNA and CDR2 is YNFKEQ. CDR3 protein: CASSQEANDGEKLFF.